This T cell receptor (beta chain) was captured by sequencing in a study of identical twins (dated by TCRdb to the mid-2010s). For the wider study: The study deep-sequenced TCR alpha and beta repertoires from monozygotic twins, unrelated adults of various ages and cord blood to test whether fetal clonotypes persist. Replicate twin experiments were performed at different times using different library preparation protocols to rule out contamination. The investigation overall reported the following: A weaker excess of twin sharing was found in beta out-of-frame sequences because the signal-to-noise ratio was lowered by fewer shared sequences. Out-of-frame TCR alpha sequences shared between twins showed an excess of low generation-probability sequences compared with coincidental sharing between unrelated individuals. Zero-insertion analyses could be partly confounded by invariant T cells such as MAIT and iNKT, although diverse VJ usage argued against such confounding for most clonotypes. Out-of-frame TCR alpha sharing in monozygotic twins was systematically underestimated by recombination models, whereas sharing between unrelated individuals was in agreement with the recombination models. Conclusions relied on cross-sectional statistical analysis, since the same donors could not be followed over many years. Abundant cord blood beta clonotypes carried fewer insertions; young adult naive repertoires showed a weaker similar trend, while memory repertoires showed none.

All donors were healthy Caucasians. Three pairs of female monozygotic twins, all aged 18 to 29 years, were included in the twin cohort. CD4+ and CD8+ T cell populations were isolated with positive isolation kits from Invitrogen. The library came from 5' RACE. Reads for this sample came from an Illumina HiSeq 2000. A universal primer binding site was added through template switching, and the final cDNA carried a unique molecular identifier so that TCR cDNA molecules could be counted accurately. Specific primers in the conserved constant-segment region were used to synthesize first-strand cDNA for TCR alpha and beta chains. Each cDNA library was double barcoded, with a SMART-Mk sample barcode plus Illumina barcodes, to control for contamination. TruSeq adapter sequences and Illumina sample barcodes were added in two successive PCR steps. The TCR alpha and beta cDNA libraries were sequenced on the Illumina HiSeq platform using custom primers. Under the source paper's analysis protocol: MiGEC processed the raw reads to extract unique molecular identifiers, while MiXCR was used to determine the CDR3 positions. For each individual, recombination models were inferred using an EM algorithm with the repgenHMM and IGoR tools. The tcR package in R was used for shared clonotype analysis, with sharing normalized by the product of cloneset sizes. To study raw recombination free of thymic and clonal selection effects, out-of-frame nonproductive sequences were analyzed. TCRdb passed the public sequencing reads through fastp at Q25 and MiXCR, retaining productive beta sequences. Identical CDR3 proteins give one entry, which carries the most common genes and DNA. What appears here as the V and J calls and clone size reflects TCRdb's work, not the paper's. This sample holds about 520,000 distinct CDR3 sequences; 22% were observed only once. 0.75% to 0.95% of the sample is in the top ten clones.

A distance of 16 bases separates the germline ends of V and J, which lose 5 bases and 5 bases respectively. The germline V gene specifies SGHDT as CDR1 and YYEEEE as CDR2. There are 14 amino acids in the CDR3, from cysteine to phenylalanine inclusive. The CDR3 DNA has 42 bases and is translated from base 1. With regard to this clonotype: Its antigen remains unidentified. Per-base quality was not reported, and no clone a single base away is much larger than it.

These sequences were also reported in another study, on T cells expressing NK-cell markers. The second study's paper adds: TCR beta-chain repertoires were profiled in sorted CD3+CD56+NKG2C+, CD3+CD56+NKG2C- and CD3+CD56-NKG2C+ T-cell subsets from about 8 donors. Seven of the eight sequenced donors were HCMV-seropositive and one was HCMV-seronegative. To restrict sorting to alphabetaTCR-expressing T cells, an anti-gammadeltaTCR antibody was added in several experiments. In roughly 6 donors, the dominant CD3+CD56+NKG2C+ clonotypes were among the top 10 CD8+ clonotypes and accounted for about 1.0-7.5% of CD8+ T cells. Those dominant clonotypes were again the most abundant among CD3+CD56-NKG2C+ cells in a handful of donors, at about 25-65%. Whether the expanded NKG2C-expressing T cell clones were specific for HCMV antigens remained unclear. The study sequenced eight donors, all healthy volunteers chosen at random: three men and five women. To determine HCMV serostatus, a commercial ELISA kit was used to detect HCMV-specific IgG in serum. MIGEC handled demultiplexing of the reads and grouping by UMI, while MiTCR was used to assemble and quantify clonotypes. Only TCR cDNA sequences supported by at least two reads were kept to exclude erroneous sequences. The tcR package was used for downstream repertoire analysis, and clonotypes were matched across fractions by CDR3 nucleotide sequence plus V segment. Antigen specificity was annotated against VDJdb with VDJmatch, allowing one amino acid substitution in CDR3.

Recombination linked TRBV5-6 to TRBJ1-1, with the D gene uncertain. Specimen: CD4+ T cells sorted from blood. The clonotype comes from a woman under 30 in good health. Here is the DNA: TGTGCCAGCAGGTCAGGACCCGGGAATACTGAAGCTTTCTTT. Its protein reads: CASRSGPGNTEAFF.